This T cell receptor (beta chain) was sequenced during a study of monozygotic twins with inflammatory bowel disease. Findings and limits, study-wide: What may have added variability to patient repertoires is that immunosuppressive treatments differed.

Researchers put TCRalpha and TCRbeta cDNA through two nested PCRs lasting about 17 and 10 cycles. TCRdb reprocessed the 5' RACE reads, with one entry per CDR3 protein and no DNA. Its table lists some 450,000 distinct CDR3 sequences. Germline CDR1 KGHSH, CDR2 LQKENI. The CDR3 spans 14 residues. For this clonotype: The antigen is unknown.

Material for sequencing was blood. The V call is TRBV18, the J call TRBJ2-1; the D call from TCRdb, TRBD1, cannot be confirmed without DNA. The clonotype was recovered from a human donor with ulcerative colitis or Crohn's disease, or a healthy co-twin of an affected twin (not recorded which). The CDR3 region is CASSPPAGDNEQFF.